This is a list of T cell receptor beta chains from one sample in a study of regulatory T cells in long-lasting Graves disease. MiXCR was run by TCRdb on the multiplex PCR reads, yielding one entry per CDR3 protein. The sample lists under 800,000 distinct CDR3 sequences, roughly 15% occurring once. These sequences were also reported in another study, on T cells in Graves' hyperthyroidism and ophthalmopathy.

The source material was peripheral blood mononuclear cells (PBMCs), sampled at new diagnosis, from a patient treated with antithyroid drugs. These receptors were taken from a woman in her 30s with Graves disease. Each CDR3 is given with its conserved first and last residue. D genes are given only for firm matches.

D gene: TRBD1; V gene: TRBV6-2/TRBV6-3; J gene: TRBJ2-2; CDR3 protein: CASSDDRGPGELFF
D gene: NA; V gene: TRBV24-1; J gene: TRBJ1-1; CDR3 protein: CATRPGRARNTEAFF
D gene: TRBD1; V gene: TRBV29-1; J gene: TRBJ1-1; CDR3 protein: CSGNRGGNTEAFF
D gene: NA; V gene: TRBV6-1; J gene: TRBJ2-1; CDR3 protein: CASSEGQFNEQFF
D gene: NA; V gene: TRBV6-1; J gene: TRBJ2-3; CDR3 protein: CASSDWTGAGGTQYF
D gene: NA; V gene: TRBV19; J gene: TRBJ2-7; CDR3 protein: CASSIDLRGGSYEQYF
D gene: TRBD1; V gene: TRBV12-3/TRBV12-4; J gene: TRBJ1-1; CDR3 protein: CASRRDRGISEAFF
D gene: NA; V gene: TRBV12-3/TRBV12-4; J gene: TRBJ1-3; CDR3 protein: CASGRGSGNTIYF
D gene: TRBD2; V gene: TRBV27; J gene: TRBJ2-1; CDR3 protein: CASSPSTSGINEQFF
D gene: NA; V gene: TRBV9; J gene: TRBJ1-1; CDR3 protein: CASSAGTQARTEAFF
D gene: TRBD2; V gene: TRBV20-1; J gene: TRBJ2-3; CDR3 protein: CSASRLAGGTDTQYF
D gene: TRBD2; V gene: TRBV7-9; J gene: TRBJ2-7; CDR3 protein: CASSPSGSATSF
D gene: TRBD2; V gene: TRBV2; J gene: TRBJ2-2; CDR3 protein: CASSSTSGSLNTGELFF
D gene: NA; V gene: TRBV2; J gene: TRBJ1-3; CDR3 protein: CASSDLGVNTIYF
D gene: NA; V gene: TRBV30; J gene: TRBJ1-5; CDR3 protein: CAWRDTVSNQPQHF
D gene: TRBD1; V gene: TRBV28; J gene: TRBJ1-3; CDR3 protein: CASSSPQGAGGNTIYF
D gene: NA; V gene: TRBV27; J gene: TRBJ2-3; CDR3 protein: CASSLMDGPTDTQYF
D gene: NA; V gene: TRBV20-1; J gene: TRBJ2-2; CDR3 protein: CSAWDLTGELFF
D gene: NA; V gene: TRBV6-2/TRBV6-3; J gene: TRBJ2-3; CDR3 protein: CASSVGLLDTQYF
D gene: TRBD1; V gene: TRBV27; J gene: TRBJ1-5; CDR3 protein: CASRTAGQGGSPQHF
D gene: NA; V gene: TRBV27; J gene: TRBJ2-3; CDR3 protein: CASSLGELGTDTQYF
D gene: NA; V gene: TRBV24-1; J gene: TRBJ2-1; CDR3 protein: CATSPPARANEQFF
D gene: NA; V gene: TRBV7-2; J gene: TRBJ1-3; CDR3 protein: CASSSREPKGNTIYF
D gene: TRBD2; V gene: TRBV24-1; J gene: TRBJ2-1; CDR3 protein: CATRTGTSGTNSYNEQFF
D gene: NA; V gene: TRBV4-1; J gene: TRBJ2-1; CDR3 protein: CASSQDPQGPEQFF
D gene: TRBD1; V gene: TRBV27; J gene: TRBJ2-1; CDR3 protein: CASSSLTGTDNEQFF
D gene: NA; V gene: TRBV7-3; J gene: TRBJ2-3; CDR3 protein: CASSPGAGTDTQYF
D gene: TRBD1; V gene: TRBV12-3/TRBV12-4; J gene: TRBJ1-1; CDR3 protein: CASSPIQGAGTEAFF
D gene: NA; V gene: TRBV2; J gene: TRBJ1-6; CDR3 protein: CASLIGGSPLHF
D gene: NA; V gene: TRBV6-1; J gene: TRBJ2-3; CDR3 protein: CASSPRRRGAADTQYF
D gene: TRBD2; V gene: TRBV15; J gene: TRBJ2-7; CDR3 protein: CATRPTSGSEQYF
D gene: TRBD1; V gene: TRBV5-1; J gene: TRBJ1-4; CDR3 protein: CASSLDGDRVYGKLFF
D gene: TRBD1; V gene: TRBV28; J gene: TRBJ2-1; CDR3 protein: CASSTGTGKGFF
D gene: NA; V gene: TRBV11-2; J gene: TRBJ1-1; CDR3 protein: CASSIYSVDTEAFF
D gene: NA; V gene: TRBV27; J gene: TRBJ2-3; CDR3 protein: CASTQLGRDTDTQYF
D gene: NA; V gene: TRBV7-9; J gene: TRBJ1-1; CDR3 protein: CASANREAEAFF
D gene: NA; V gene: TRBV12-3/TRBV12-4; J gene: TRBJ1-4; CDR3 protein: CASSLWVAEKLFF
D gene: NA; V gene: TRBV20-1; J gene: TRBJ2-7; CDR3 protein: CSARAPLTYEQYF
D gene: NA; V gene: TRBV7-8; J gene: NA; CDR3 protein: CASSLAGGPQTQYF
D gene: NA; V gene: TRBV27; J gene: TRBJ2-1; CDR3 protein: CASSFSDNEQFF
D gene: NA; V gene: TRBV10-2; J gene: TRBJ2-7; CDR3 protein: CASSGGYTYEQYF
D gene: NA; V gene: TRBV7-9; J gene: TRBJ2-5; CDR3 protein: CASSRTAGETQYF
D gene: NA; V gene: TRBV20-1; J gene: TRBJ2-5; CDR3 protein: CSARHTPSPGETQYF
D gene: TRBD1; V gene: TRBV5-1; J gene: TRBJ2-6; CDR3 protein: CASKDRGVPSGANVLTF
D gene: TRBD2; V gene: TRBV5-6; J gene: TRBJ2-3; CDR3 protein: CASSGSVWTMLAGAITDTQYF
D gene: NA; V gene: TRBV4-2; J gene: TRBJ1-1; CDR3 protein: CASSQARGDTEAFF